This T cell receptor beta chain comes out of a study of neurological immune-mediated disorders. With regard to this clonotype: Its antigen is unknown. Relative to the germline gene, one junction end is altered; a read error may explain this.

Germline loops: CDR1 DFQATT, CDR2 SNEGSKA (reference sequence). The CDR3 has 13 residues. It was blood bank volunteers in Maryland, USA who made up the healthy controls. Source material was 2 million unsorted PBMCs, stored at -80 °C in RNAlater. Study outcomes and limitations: Expanded clones shared no CDR3 amino acid sequences across subjects, suggesting private repertoires in all groups.

5'RACE generated cDNA with 10-nucleotide random UMIs. A single record per CDR3 protein comes from TCRdb applying MiXCR to the 5' RACE reads. In the table there are roughly 80,000 distinct CDR3 sequences, approximately 10% of which are singletons. The V and J genes are TRBV20-1 and TRBJ2-3, with D possibly called TRBD1 or TRBD2 (6 bases each). This clonotype originated in a man aged 40-50 years in good health. The sequencing input was PBMCs. The CDR3 sequence: CSARFGGTDTEYF. CDR3 DNA sequence: TGCAGTGCTAGGTTCGGGGGCACAGATACGGAGTATTTT.